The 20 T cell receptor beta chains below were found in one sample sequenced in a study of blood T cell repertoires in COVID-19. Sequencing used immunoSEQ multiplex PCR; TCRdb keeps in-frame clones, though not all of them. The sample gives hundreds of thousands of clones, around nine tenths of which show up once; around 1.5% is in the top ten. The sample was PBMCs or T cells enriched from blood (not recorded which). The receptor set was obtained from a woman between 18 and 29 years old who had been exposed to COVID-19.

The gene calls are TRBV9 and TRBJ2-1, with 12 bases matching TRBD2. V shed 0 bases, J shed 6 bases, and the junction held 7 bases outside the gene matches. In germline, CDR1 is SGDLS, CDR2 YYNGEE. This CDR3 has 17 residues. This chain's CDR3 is CASSVVASGGASNEQFF. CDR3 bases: TGTGCCAGCAGCGTAGTGGCTAGCGGGGGGGCCAGCAATGAGCAGTTCTTC.

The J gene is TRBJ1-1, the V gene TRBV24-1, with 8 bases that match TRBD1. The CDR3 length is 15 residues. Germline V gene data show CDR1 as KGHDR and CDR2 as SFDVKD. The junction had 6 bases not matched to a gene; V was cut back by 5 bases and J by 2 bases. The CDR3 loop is CATSGTGTGNTEAFF. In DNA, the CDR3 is TGTGCCACCAGTGGCACCGGGACAGGTAACACTGAAGCTTTCTTT.

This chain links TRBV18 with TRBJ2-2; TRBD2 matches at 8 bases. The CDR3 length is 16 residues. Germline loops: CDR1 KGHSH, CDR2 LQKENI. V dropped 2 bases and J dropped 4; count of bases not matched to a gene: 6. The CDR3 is CASSPASGSGTGELFF. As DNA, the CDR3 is TGTGCCAGCTCACCAGCTAGCGGGTCTGGCACCGGGGAGCTGTTTTTT.

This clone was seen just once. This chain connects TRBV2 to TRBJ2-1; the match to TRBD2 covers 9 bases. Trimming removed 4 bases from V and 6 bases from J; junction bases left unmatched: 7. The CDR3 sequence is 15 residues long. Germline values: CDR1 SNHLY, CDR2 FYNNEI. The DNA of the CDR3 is TGTGCCAGCAGTGCGGGGCTAGCGGGGTCCAATGAGCAGTTCTTC. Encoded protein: CASSAGLAGSNEQFF.

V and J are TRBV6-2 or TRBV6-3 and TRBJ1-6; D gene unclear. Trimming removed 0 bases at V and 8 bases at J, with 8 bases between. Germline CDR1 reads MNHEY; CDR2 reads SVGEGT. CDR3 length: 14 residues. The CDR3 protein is CASSYSRQDSPLHF. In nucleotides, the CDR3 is TGTGCCAGCAGTTACTCCAGGCAGGATTCACCCCTCCACTTT.

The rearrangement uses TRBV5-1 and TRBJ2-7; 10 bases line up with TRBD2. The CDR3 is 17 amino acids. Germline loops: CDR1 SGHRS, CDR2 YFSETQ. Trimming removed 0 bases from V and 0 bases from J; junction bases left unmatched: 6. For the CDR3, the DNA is TGCGCCAGCAGCTTGGGGGCTAGCGGGAGTCTCTCCTACGAGCAGTACTTC. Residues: CASSLGASGSLSYEQYF.

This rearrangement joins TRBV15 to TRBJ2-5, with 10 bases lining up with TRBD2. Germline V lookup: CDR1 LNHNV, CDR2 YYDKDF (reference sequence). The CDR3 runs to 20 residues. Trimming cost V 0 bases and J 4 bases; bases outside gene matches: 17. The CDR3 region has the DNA TGTGCCACCAGCAGAGATCCTGGGGCTAGCGGGAGCCCCGCGGGAGAGACCCAGTACTTC. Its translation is CATSRDPGASGSPAGETQYF.

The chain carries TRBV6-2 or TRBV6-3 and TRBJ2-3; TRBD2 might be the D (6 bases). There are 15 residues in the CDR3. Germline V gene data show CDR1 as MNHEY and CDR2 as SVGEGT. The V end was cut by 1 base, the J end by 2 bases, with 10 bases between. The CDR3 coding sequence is TGTGCCAGCAGTTACTACGGGACTTACACAGATACGCAGTATTTT. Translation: CASSYYGTYTDTQYF.

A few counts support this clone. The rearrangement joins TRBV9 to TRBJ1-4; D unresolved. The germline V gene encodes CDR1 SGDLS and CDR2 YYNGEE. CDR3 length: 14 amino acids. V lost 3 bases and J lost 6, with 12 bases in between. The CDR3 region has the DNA TGTGCCAGCAGCGCACATCAAGAACATGAAAAACTGTTTTTT. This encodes CASSAHQEHEKLFF.

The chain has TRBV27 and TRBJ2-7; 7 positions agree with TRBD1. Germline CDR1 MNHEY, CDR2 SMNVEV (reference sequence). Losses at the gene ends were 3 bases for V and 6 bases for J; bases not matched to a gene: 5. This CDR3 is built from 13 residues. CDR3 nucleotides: TGTGCCAGCAGTTTTACAGGGGACGGCGAGCAGTACTTC. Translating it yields CASSFTGDGEQYF.

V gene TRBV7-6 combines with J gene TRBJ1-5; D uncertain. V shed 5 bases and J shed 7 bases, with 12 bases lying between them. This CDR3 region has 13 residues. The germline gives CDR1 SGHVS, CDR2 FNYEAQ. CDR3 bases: TGTGCCAGCAGCGCTACATCGGGGCAGCCCCAGCATTTT. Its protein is CASSATSGQPQHF.

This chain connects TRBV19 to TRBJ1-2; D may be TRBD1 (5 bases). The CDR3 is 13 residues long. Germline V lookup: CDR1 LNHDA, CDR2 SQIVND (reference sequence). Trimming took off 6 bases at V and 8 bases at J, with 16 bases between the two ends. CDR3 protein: CASRPASGDGYTF. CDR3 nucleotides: TGTGCCAGTAGGCCAGCCTCGGGGGACGGCTACACCTTC.

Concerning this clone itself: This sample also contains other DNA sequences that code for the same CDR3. CDR3 nucleotides: TGTGCCAGTAGTATACTACCAGGGAACACTGAAGCTTTCTTT. Protein: CASSILPGNTEAFF. The rearrangement links TRBV19 to TRBJ1-1, with D hard to call. Germline CDR1 reads LNHDA; CDR2 reads SQIVND (reference sequence). V was pared by 2 bases and J by 1 base, with 8 bases between. The CDR3 covers 14 residues.

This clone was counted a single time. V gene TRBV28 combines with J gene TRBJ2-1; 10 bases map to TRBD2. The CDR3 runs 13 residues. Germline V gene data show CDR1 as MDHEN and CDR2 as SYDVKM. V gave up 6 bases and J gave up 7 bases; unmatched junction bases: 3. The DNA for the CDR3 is TGTGCCAGCAGCACTAGCGGGGTTAATGAGCAGTTCTTC. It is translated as CASSTSGVNEQFF.

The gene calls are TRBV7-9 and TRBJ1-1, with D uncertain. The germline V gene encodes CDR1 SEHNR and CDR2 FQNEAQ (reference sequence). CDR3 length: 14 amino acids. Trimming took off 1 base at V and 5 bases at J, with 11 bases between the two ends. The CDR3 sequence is CASSLGAGETEAFF. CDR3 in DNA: TGTGCCAGCAGCTTAGGGGCAGGTGAAACTGAAGCTTTCTTT.

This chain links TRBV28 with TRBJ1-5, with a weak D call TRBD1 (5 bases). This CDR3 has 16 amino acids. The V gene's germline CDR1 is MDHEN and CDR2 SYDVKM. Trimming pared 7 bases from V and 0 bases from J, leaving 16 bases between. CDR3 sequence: CASKTDREYSNQPQHF. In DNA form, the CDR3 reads TGTGCCAGCAAGACAGATAGAGAGTATAGCAATCAGCCCCAGCATTTT.

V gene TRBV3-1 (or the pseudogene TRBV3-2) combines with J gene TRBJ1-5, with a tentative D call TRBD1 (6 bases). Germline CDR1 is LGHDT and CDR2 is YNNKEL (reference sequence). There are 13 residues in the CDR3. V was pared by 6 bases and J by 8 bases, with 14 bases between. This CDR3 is CASSTGLTKPQHF. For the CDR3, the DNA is TGTGCCAGCAGTACAGGGCTTACAAAGCCCCAGCATTTT.

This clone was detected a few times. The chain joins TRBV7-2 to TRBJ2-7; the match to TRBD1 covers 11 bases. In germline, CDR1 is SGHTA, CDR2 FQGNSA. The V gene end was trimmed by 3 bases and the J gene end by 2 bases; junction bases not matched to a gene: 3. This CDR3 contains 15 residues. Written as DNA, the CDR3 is TGTGCCAGCAGCTTGGGACAGGGGGGACCCTACGAGCAGTACTTC. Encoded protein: CASSLGQGGPYEQYF.

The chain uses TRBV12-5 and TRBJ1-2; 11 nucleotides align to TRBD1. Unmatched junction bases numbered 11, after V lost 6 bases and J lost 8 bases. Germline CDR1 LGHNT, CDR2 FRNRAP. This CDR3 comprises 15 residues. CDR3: CASGGPSDRGQGYTF. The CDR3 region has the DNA TGTGCTAGTGGAGGACCCTCGGACAGGGGGCAGGGCTACACCTTC. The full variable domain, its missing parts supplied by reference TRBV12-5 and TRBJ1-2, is DARVTQTPRHKVTEMGQEVTMRCQPILGHNTVFWYRQTMMQGLELLAYFRNRAPLDDSGMPKDRFSAEMPDATLATLKIQPSEPRDSAVYFCASGGPSDRGQGYTFGSGTRLTVV.

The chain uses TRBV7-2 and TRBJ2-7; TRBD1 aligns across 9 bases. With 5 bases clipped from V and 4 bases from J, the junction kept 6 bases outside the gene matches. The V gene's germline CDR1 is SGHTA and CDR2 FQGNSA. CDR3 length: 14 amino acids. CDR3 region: CASSGQGIYYEQYF. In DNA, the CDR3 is TGTGCCAGCAGCGGACAGGGGATTTATTACGAGCAGTACTTC.